This T cell receptor (beta chain) was recorded in a study of cytomegalovirus exposure and HLA in healthy donors. Study-level background: The 120 validation repertoires, a later analysis reported, used the same platform as the roughly 710 first-cohort repertoires.

Sequenced by immunoSEQ multiplex PCR; TCRdb stores in-frame clones only, minus some. Here the sample spans fewer than 250,000 clones, just under 90% being singletons. Study-level results: Many donors carried some public TCRs, although rarity characterized most TCR sequences. Listed as cytomegalovirus-associated were around 160 TCR beta chains.

The donors belonged to the 120-subject validation cohort, separate from the roughly 650-subject first cohort. This clone has a single count. Its antigen remains unidentified. The receptor was isolated from a man younger than 35 in good health and CMV-seronegative. Specimen: PBMCs.

The CDR3 protein is CASSQASGSYNEQFF. The CDR3, as DNA: TGCGCCAGCAGCCAAGCCAGCGGGTCCTACAATGAGCAGTTCTTC. This chain joins TRBV4-3 and TRBJ2-1, with D possibly TRBD2 on 6 matching bases. CDR3 length equals 15 residues. Germline V gene lookup returns CDR1 LGHNA and CDR2 YSLEER. Trimming removed 1 base from V and 1 base from J, with 8 bases in between.